This T cell receptor beta chain was identified during a study of blood T cell repertoires in COVID-19. Sequencing used immunoSEQ multiplex PCR; TCRdb keeps in-frame clones, though not all of them. The table has about 390,000 clones, just under 90% seen once. With V trimmed by 6 bases and J by 4 bases, 4 bases remained unmatched. CDR1 MGHDK and CDR2 SYGVNS come from the germline V gene. The length of the CDR3 is 13 residues. This clone has just one count. Sequencing was carried out using PBMCs or T cells enriched from blood (not recorded which). The J gene is TRBJ1-1, the V gene TRBV25-1, with 8 bases aligning to TRBD1. The sequence was obtained from a woman between 50 and 59 years old who had recovered from COVID-19. Written as DNA, the CDR3 is TGTGCCAGCAGCACAGGGGGTGGCACTGAAGCTTTCTTT. Encoded protein: CASSTGGGTEAFF.